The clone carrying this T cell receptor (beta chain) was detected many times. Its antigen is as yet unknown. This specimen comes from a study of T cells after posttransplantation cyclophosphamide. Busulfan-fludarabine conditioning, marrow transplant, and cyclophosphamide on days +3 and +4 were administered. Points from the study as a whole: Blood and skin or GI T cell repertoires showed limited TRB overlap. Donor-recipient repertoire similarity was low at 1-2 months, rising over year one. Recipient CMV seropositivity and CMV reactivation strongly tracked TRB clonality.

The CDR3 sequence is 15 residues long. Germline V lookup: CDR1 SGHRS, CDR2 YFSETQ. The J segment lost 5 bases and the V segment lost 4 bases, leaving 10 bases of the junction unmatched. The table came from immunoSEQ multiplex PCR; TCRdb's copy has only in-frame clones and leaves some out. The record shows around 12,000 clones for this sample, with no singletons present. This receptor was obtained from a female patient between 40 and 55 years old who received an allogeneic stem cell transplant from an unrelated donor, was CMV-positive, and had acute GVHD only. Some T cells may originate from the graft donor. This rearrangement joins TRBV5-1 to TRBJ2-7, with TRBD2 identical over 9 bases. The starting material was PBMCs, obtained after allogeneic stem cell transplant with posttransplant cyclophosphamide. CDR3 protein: CASSPGLAVSDEQYF. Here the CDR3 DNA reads TGCGCCAGCAGCCCGGGACTAGCAGTATCTGACGAGCAGTACTTC. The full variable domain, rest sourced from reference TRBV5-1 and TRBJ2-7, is KAGVTQTPRYLIKTRGQQVTLSCSPISGHRSVSWYQQTPGQGLQFLFEYFSETQRNKGNFPGRFSGRQFSNSRSEMNVSTLELGDSALYLCASSPGLAVSDEQYFGPGTRLTVT.